A selection of T cell receptor beta chains follows, all from one sample in a study of T cell responses to AZD1222 COVID-19 vaccine. Some clones are missing from TCRdb's copy, which holds only in-frame ones; the method was immunoSEQ multiplex PCR. The sample holds approximately 84,000 clones; approximately 91% are singletons and the top ten take around 2%. The sample was peripheral blood, taken on day 0 of AZD1222 vaccination. All receptors come from an adult in good health. The CDR3 runs from the conserved cysteine through the conserved F or W. D genes are given only for firm matches. Where a row states a size, it is once, few, many or the class of an expanded clone; other rows omit it.

CDR3 length: 15
clone size: once
J gene: TRBJ2-3
V gene: TRBV7-2
D gene: -
CDR3 protein: CASSLVGGAADTQYF
CDR3 DNA: TGTGCCAGCAGCTTAGTGGGGGGGGCCGCAGATACGCAGTATTTT

CDR3 length: 17
clone size: -
J gene: TRBJ2-4
V gene: TRBV19
D gene: TRBD1
CDR3 protein: CASSTRGTGLAKNIQYF
CDR3 DNA: TGTGCCAGTAGTACCAGGGGGACAGGACTAGCCAAAAACATTCAGTACTTC

CDR3 length: 17
clone size: -
J gene: TRBJ2-7
V gene: TRBV9
D gene: TRBD1
CDR3 protein: CASSVGVGGTGINEQYF
CDR3 DNA: TGTGCCAGCAGCGTAGGGGTCGGGGGGACAGGGATCAACGAGCAGTACTTC

CDR3 length: 14
clone size: -
J gene: TRBJ1-4
V gene: TRBV6-1
D gene: TRBD1
CDR3 protein: CASSEGTGAEKLFF
CDR3 DNA: TGTGCCAGCAGTGAAGGAACAGGGGCTGAAAAACTGTTTTTT

CDR3 length: 17
clone size: -
J gene: TRBJ1-1
V gene: TRBV19
D gene: -
CDR3 protein: CASSIGATTDFNTEAFF
CDR3 DNA: TGTGCCAGTAGTATAGGAGCGACGACAGACTTTAACACTGAAGCTTTCTTT

CDR3 length: 15
clone size: -
J gene: TRBJ1-5
V gene: TRBV19
D gene: -
CDR3 protein: CASSIGDFSNQPQHF
CDR3 DNA: TGTGCCAGTAGTATAGGGGACTTTAGCAATCAGCCCCAGCATTTT

CDR3 length: 12
clone size: -
J gene: TRBJ1-6
V gene: TRBV27
D gene: -
CDR3 protein: CASSDSNSPLHF
CDR3 DNA: TGTGCCAGCAGCGACAGTAATTCACCCCTCCACTTT

CDR3 length: 13
clone size: -
J gene: TRBJ1-1
V gene: TRBV6-5
D gene: TRBD1
CDR3 protein: CASRLGQGFEAFF
CDR3 DNA: TGTGCCAGCAGACTTGGACAGGGGTTTGAAGCTTTCTTT

CDR3 length: 15
clone size: -
J gene: TRBJ1-5
V gene: TRBV18
D gene: -
CDR3 protein: CASSPIQGTNQPQHF
CDR3 DNA: TGTGCCAGCTCACCAATACAGGGTACCAATCAGCCCCAGCATTTT

CDR3 length: 15
clone size: -
J gene: TRBJ1-1
V gene: TRBV6-4
D gene: -
CDR3 protein: CASSLNLDGGGEAFF
CDR3 DNA: TGTGCCAGCAGTTTAAACTTGGACGGAGGGGGAGAAGCTTTCTTT

CDR3 length: 17
clone size: -
J gene: TRBJ2-2
V gene: TRBV19
D gene: TRBD2
CDR3 protein: CASSTGLAGENTGELFF
CDR3 DNA: TGTGCCAGTAGTACGGGACTAGCGGGAGAAAACACCGGGGAGCTGTTTTTT

CDR3 length: 16
clone size: -
J gene: TRBJ2-7
V gene: TRBV9
D gene: TRBD2
CDR3 protein: CASSVDPSGSSYEQYF
CDR3 DNA: TGTGCCAGCAGCGTAGACCCTAGCGGGAGCTCCTACGAGCAGTACTTC

CDR3 length: 15
clone size: -
J gene: TRBJ1-4
V gene: TRBV7-9
D gene: TRBD1
CDR3 protein: CASSLRTGGVEKLFF
CDR3 DNA: TGTGCCAGCAGCTTAAGGACAGGGGGAGTGGAAAAACTGTTTTTT

CDR3 length: 16
clone size: -
J gene: TRBJ2-1
V gene: TRBV10-1
D gene: -
CDR3 protein: CASSTDRALTNNEQFF
CDR3 DNA: TGCGCCAGCAGCACAGACCGAGCTCTCACGAACAATGAGCAGTTCTTC

CDR3 length: 14
clone size: -
J gene: TRBJ2-7
V gene: TRBV6-1
D gene: -
CDR3 protein: CASSEQSQIYEQYF
CDR3 DNA: TGTGCCAGCAGTGAACAATCGCAGATCTACGAGCAGTACTTC

CDR3 length: 11
clone size: -
J gene: TRBJ1-3
V gene: TRBV29-1
D gene: -
CDR3 protein: CSELQGNTIYF
CDR3 DNA: TGCAGCGAGTTACAGGGAAACACCATATATTTT

CDR3 length: 16
clone size: -
J gene: TRBJ2-4
V gene: TRBV6-5
D gene: -
CDR3 protein: CASSSGGVGRGNIQYF
CDR3 DNA: TGTGCCAGCAGTTCAGGAGGGGTTGGTAGGGGAAACATTCAGTACTTC

CDR3 length: 12
clone size: -
J gene: TRBJ1-1
V gene: TRBV19
D gene: -
CDR3 protein: CASSIVGSRAFF
CDR3 DNA: TGTGCCAGTAGTATAGTGGGCAGCCGAGCTTTCTTT

CDR3 length: 19
clone size: -
J gene: TRBJ2-3
V gene: TRBV19
D gene: -
CDR3 protein: CASSQSLFWGTSGTDTQYF
CDR3 DNA: TGTGCCAGTAGTCAATCACTTTTTTGGGGCACCTCAGGCACAGATACGCAGTATTTT

CDR3 length: 15
clone size: -
J gene: TRBJ1-6
V gene: TRBV19
D gene: -
CDR3 protein: CASTPGVAEGVSLHF
CDR3 DNA: TGTGCCAGTACCCCCGGGGTTGCGGAGGGGGTCTCCCTCCACTTT

CDR3 length: 19
clone size: -
J gene: TRBJ1-2
V gene: TRBV24-1
D gene: TRBD1
CDR3 protein: CATSDFMTGPFLEGYGYTF
CDR3 DNA: TGTGCCACCAGTGATTTTATGACAGGGCCCTTCCTCGAGGGCTATGGCTACACCTTC

CDR3 length: 13
clone size: -
J gene: TRBJ2-5
V gene: TRBV5-5
D gene: TRBD2
CDR3 protein: CASSGGRQETQYF
CDR3 DNA: TGTGCCAGCAGCGGCGGGAGACAAGAGACCCAGTACTTC

CDR3 length: 15
clone size: -
J gene: TRBJ1-4
V gene: TRBV9
D gene: -
CDR3 protein: CASRTGTEHIGKLFF
CDR3 DNA: TGTGCCAGCAGGACCGGAACGGAACACATCGGAAAACTGTTTTTT

CDR3 length: 15
clone size: -
J gene: TRBJ2-7
V gene: TRBV11-2
D gene: TRBD2
CDR3 protein: CASSGTSGLSYEQYF
CDR3 DNA: TGTGCCAGCAGCGGGACTAGCGGCCTCTCCTACGAGCAGTACTTC

CDR3 length: 15
clone size: -
J gene: TRBJ2-3
V gene: TRBV30
D gene: TRBD1
CDR3 protein: CAWSVRGHIGDTQYF
CDR3 DNA: TGTGCCTGGAGTGTGAGGGGGCACATAGGCGATACGCAGTATTTT

CDR3 length: 15
clone size: -
J gene: TRBJ1-1
V gene: TRBV19
D gene: -
CDR3 protein: CASTNGGSSNTEAFF
CDR3 DNA: TGTGCCAGTACCAATGGGGGGTCCTCGAACACTGAAGCTTTCTTT

CDR3 length: 18
clone size: once
J gene: TRBJ1-4
V gene: TRBV20-1
D gene: -
CDR3 protein: CSASQGLALGWYNEKLFF
CDR3 DNA: TGCAGTGCTAGTCAGGGGTTGGCGTTGGGTTGGTATAATGAAAAACTGTTTTTT

CDR3 length: 15
clone size: -
J gene: TRBJ2-1
V gene: TRBV6-5
D gene: TRBD1
CDR3 protein: CASSPGTAPLNEQFF
CDR3 DNA: TGTGCCAGCAGCCCCGGGACAGCTCCCTTAAATGAGCAGTTCTTC

CDR3 length: 15
clone size: few
J gene: TRBJ1-3
V gene: TRBV9
D gene: TRBD1
CDR3 protein: CASSAGQGAGNTIYF
CDR3 DNA: TGTGCCAGCAGTGCCGGACAGGGGGCTGGAAACACCATATATTTT

CDR3 length: 16
clone size: -
J gene: TRBJ2-5
V gene: TRBV3-1/TRBV3-2
D gene: -
CDR3 protein: CASSPLLGSLSETQYF
CDR3 DNA: TGTGCCAGCAGCCCTCTTTTGGGGTCCTTATCGGAGACCCAGTACTTC

CDR3 length: 15
clone size: -
J gene: TRBJ1-1
V gene: TRBV5-6
D gene: -
CDR3 protein: CASSLGQKENTEAFF
CDR3 DNA: TGTGCCAGCAGCTTGGGACAGAAAGAGAACACTGAAGCTTTCTTT

CDR3 length: 17
clone size: -
J gene: TRBJ2-3
V gene: TRBV10-3
D gene: TRBD2
CDR3 protein: CAISEAPGLGTKDTQYF
CDR3 DNA: TGTGCCATCAGTGAAGCACCGGGACTAGGGACGAAAGATACGCAGTATTTT

CDR3 length: 17
clone size: -
J gene: TRBJ1-5
V gene: TRBV19
D gene: TRBD1
CDR3 protein: CASSPRQGISLNQPQHF
CDR3 DNA: TGTGCCAGTAGTCCGCGACAGGGAATATCGCTAAATCAGCCCCAGCATTTT

CDR3 length: 13
clone size: -
J gene: TRBJ1-6
V gene: TRBV12-3/TRBV12-4
D gene: -
CDR3 protein: CASSRALNSPLHF
CDR3 DNA: TGTGCCAGCAGTCGGGCCCTTAATTCACCCCTCCACTTT

CDR3 length: 13
clone size: -
J gene: TRBJ1-3
V gene: TRBV5-8
D gene: -
CDR3 protein: CASSFDRGNTIYF
CDR3 DNA: TGTGCCAGCAGCTTCGATAGGGGAAACACCATATATTTT

CDR3 length: 15
clone size: -
J gene: TRBJ2-5
V gene: TRBV7-2
D gene: -
CDR3 protein: CASSLGHTRGWTQYF
CDR3 DNA: TGTGCCAGCAGCTTAGGGCATACAAGGGGTTGGACCCAGTACTTC

CDR3 length: 17
clone size: once
J gene: TRBJ1-5
V gene: TRBV11-3
D gene: -
CDR3 protein: CASSFRGGGRGDQPQHF
CDR3 DNA: TGTGCCAGCAGCTTTCGAGGGGGGGGTCGGGGCGATCAGCCCCAGCATTTT

CDR3 length: 15
clone size: few
J gene: TRBJ1-4
V gene: TRBV6-5
D gene: TRBD1
CDR3 protein: CASSYQRQGREKLFF
CDR3 DNA: TGTGCCAGCAGTTACCAACGACAGGGGCGGGAAAAACTGTTTTTT

CDR3 length: 16
clone size: -
J gene: TRBJ2-3
V gene: TRBV3-1/TRBV3-2
D gene: -
CDR3 protein: CASSQERARNTDTQYF
CDR3 DNA: TGTGCCAGCAGCCAAGAGAGGGCTCGAAACACAGATACGCAGTATTTT

CDR3 length: 15
clone size: -
J gene: TRBJ1-4
V gene: TRBV7-9
D gene: -
CDR3 protein: CASSFPSTTNEKLFF
CDR3 DNA: TGTGCCAGCAGCTTTCCCAGTACAACTAATGAAAAACTGTTTTTT

CDR3 length: 14
clone size: -
J gene: TRBJ1-2
V gene: TRBV2
D gene: TRBD1
CDR3 protein: CASSRQGADYGYTF
CDR3 DNA: TGTGCCAGCAGTCGACAGGGGGCGGACTATGGCTACACCTTC

CDR3 length: 15
clone size: -
J gene: TRBJ1-6
V gene: TRBV6-5
D gene: -
CDR3 protein: CASSYSAYPGWPLHF
CDR3 DNA: TGTGCCAGCAGTTACTCGGCATATCCGGGTTGGCCCCTCCACTTT

CDR3 length: 15
clone size: few
J gene: TRBJ1-2
V gene: TRBV6-1
D gene: -
CDR3 protein: CASSEEQFPPRAHTF
CDR3 DNA: TGTGCCAGCAGTGAAGAACAGTTCCCACCGCGGGCACACACCTTC

CDR3 length: 12
clone size: -
J gene: TRBJ1-2
V gene: TRBV12-3/TRBV12-4
D gene: -
CDR3 protein: CASSLRSGGYTF
CDR3 DNA: TGTGCCAGCAGTTTGAGGTCTGGGGGCTACACCTTC

CDR3 length: 15
clone size: -
J gene: TRBJ2-3
V gene: TRBV27
D gene: TRBD1
CDR3 protein: CASSLARQGTDTQYF
CDR3 DNA: TGTGCCAGCAGTTTAGCCCGACAGGGTACAGATACGCAGTATTTT

CDR3 length: 15
clone size: few
J gene: TRBJ2-2
V gene: TRBV30
D gene: -
CDR3 protein: CAWSVQRKDTGELFF
CDR3 DNA: TGTGCCTGGAGTGTACAACGAAAGGACACCGGGGAGCTGTTTTTT

CDR3 length: 13
clone size: -
J gene: TRBJ1-2
V gene: TRBV29-1
D gene: -
CDR3 protein: CSVVTQGNYGYTF
CDR3 DNA: TGCAGCGTTGTGACGCAGGGAAACTATGGCTACACCTTC

CDR3 length: 14
clone size: -
J gene: TRBJ2-3
V gene: TRBV10-1
D gene: TRBD2
CDR3 protein: CASSRGREADTQYF
CDR3 DNA: TGCGCCAGCTCTCGCGGGAGGGAGGCAGATACGCAGTATTTT

CDR3 length: 16
clone size: -
J gene: TRBJ2-1
V gene: TRBV25-1
D gene: -
CDR3 protein: CASSPSPGGSYNEQFF
CDR3 DNA: TGTGCCAGCAGTCCATCCCCGGGCGGAAGTTACAATGAGCAGTTCTTC

CDR3 length: 14
clone size: -
J gene: TRBJ1-1
V gene: TRBV10-3
D gene: -
CDR3 protein: CAISESGGNTEAFF
CDR3 DNA: TGTGCCATCAGTGAGTCGGGCGGTAACACTGAAGCTTTCTTT

CDR3 length: 14
clone size: -
J gene: TRBJ1-4
V gene: TRBV11-2
D gene: TRBD1
CDR3 protein: CASSPQGVGEKLFF
CDR3 DNA: TGTGCCAGCAGCCCCCAGGGGGTCGGGGAAAAACTGTTTTTT

CDR3 length: 13
clone size: few
J gene: TRBJ2-4
V gene: TRBV29-1
D gene: -
CDR3 protein: CSVESPAKNIQYF
CDR3 DNA: TGCAGCGTTGAGTCTCCAGCCAAAAACATTCAGTACTTC

CDR3 length: 13
clone size: -
J gene: TRBJ1-2
V gene: TRBV29-1
D gene: TRBD1
CDR3 protein: CSALARGWDGYTF
CDR3 DNA: TGCAGCGCCCTGGCCAGGGGGTGGGATGGCTACACCTTC

CDR3 length: 14
clone size: -
J gene: TRBJ1-5
V gene: TRBV5-6
D gene: TRBD1
CDR3 protein: CASSRGQTSEPQHF
CDR3 DNA: TGTGCCAGCAGCCGGGGACAGACGTCAGAACCCCAGCATTTT

CDR3 length: 15
clone size: -
J gene: TRBJ2-3
V gene: TRBV7-6
D gene: -
CDR3 protein: CASSLGPMDTDTQYF
CDR3 DNA: TGTGCCAGCAGCTTAGGGCCGATGGACACAGATACGCAGTATTTT

CDR3 length: 10
clone size: -
J gene: TRBJ2-7
V gene: TRBV2
D gene: -
CDR3 protein: CATLPYEQYF
CDR3 DNA: TGTGCCACCTTACCTTACGAGCAGTACTTC

CDR3 length: 16
clone size: -
J gene: TRBJ1-1
V gene: TRBV2
D gene: TRBD1
CDR3 protein: CASSPQDRGRYTEAFF
CDR3 DNA: TGTGCCAGCAGCCCTCAAGACAGGGGGCGATACACTGAAGCTTTCTTT

CDR3 length: 13
clone size: -
J gene: TRBJ1-1
V gene: TRBV6-5
D gene: -
CDR3 protein: CATSILGNTEAFF
CDR3 DNA: TGTGCCACCTCGATCTTAGGGAACACTGAAGCTTTCTTT

CDR3 length: 16
clone size: -
J gene: TRBJ2-7
V gene: TRBV4-1
D gene: TRBD1
CDR3 protein: CASSQDTDRGLYEQYF
CDR3 DNA: TGCGCCAGCAGCCAAGACACGGACAGGGGGTTGTACGAGCAGTACTTC

CDR3 length: 11
clone size: -
J gene: TRBJ2-1
V gene: TRBV9
D gene: -
CDR3 protein: CASSVGEEQFF
CDR3 DNA: TGTGCCAGCAGCGTAGGGGAGGAGCAGTTCTTC